A selection of T cell receptor beta chains follows, all from one sample in a study of cytotoxic CD8 clonotypes in ibrutinib-treated CLL. Here immunoSEQ multiplex PCR was the method, and the copy in TCRdb shows in-frame clones only, minus some. This repertoire shows about 20,000 clones, roughly 72% found once; its top ten account for approximately 27%. Sample: PBMCs, taken before ibrutinib treatment. These receptors originate from a human donor with chronic lymphocytic leukemia. Both conserved end residues are part of each CDR3. The D gene is left open where the match is weak. Clone size is not always given. Where it is, it says once, few, many or a class for expanded clones.

>-|TRBV27|TRBD2|TRBJ2-7
TGTGCCAGCAGTAAACCGGGACTAGGATCCTACGAGCAGTACTTC
CASSKPGLGSYEQYF
>-|TRBV5-4|TRBD1|TRBJ2-3
TGTGCCAGCAGCTTGTTTGGGACAGCTAGCACAGATACGCAGTATTTT
CASSLFGTASTDTQYF
>-|TRBV18|TRBD1|TRBJ2-6
TGTGCCAGCTCACGAAGACAGGGCTCTGGGGCCAACGTCCTGACTTTC
CASSRRQGSGANVLTF
>-|TRBV30|TRBD1|TRBJ1-5
TGTGCCTTCAGAGGGGGCGGTAATCAGCCCCAGCATTTT
CAFRGGGNQPQHF
>few|TRBV4-1|-|TRBJ2-3
TGCGCCAGCAGCCTCAGGGTTAGCACAGATACGCAGTATTTT
CASSLRVSTDTQYF
>-|TRBV28|-|TRBJ2-1
TGTGCCAGCAACCCTCTAGCGAGAACGAATGAGCAGTTCTTC
CASNPLARTNEQFF
>few|TRBV29-1|TRBD1|TRBJ1-2
TGCAGCGTTGAAGCAAGGGGACAGTTCTATGGCTACACCTTC
CSVEARGQFYGYTF
>-|TRBV7-2|-|TRBJ2-7
TGTGCCAGCAGCTTCGTCGGCGGGCATAGCTCCTACGAGCAGTACTTC
CASSFVGGHSSYEQYF
>-|TRBV5-1|-|TRBJ2-5
TGCGCCAGCAGCTTACTAGAGAACCTCAGACAAGAGACCCAGTACTTC
CASSLLENLRQETQYF
>-|TRBV9|-|TRBJ2-2
TGTGCCAGCAGCGTAGGGACGGGAGAGGACACCGGGGAGCTGTTTTTT
CASSVGTGEDTGELFF
>few|TRBV13|-|TRBJ2-5
TGTGCCAGCAGTGATGGACGGGTCCACCCAGGGACCCAGTACTTC
CASSDGRVHPGTQYF
>-|TRBV14|TRBD1|TRBJ2-7
TGTGCCAGCAGCCCCGGGACAGGACCCGGGCAGTACTTC
CASSPGTGPGQYF
>-|TRBV7-9|TRBD1|TRBJ1-1
TGTGCCAGCAGCTTAGCGGGACAGTTCACTGAAGCTTTCTTT
CASSLAGQFTEAFF